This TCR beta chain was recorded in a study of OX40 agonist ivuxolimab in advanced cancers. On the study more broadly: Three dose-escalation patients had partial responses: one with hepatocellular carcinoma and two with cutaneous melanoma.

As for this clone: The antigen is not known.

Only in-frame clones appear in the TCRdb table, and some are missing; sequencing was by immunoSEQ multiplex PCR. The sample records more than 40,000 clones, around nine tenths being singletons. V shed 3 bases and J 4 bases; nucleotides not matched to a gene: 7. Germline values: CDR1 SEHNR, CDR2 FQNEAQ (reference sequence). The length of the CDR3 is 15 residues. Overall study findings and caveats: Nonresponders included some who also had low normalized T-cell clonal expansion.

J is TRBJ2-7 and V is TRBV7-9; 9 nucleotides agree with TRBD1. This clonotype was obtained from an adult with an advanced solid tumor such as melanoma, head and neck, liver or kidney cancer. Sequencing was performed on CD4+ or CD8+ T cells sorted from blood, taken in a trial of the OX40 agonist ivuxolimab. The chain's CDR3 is CASSFPGTGRYEQYF. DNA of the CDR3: TGTGCCAGCAGCTTCCCCGGGACAGGGCGGTACGAGCAGTACTTC.